This T cell receptor beta chain originates from a study of human T cells and chemical hapten exposure (dated by TCRdb to 2020 to 2023). As for the study more broadly: For sensitization, 2% DPC in acetone was applied to a roughly 2 cm by roughly 2 cm area of upper inner arm skin. Throughout the study period of roughly 24 weeks, patients also received therapeutic DPC doses to the scalp every week. Patch testing on the upper back used Finn chambers containing 0.01% DPC, with scoring done after 6 days according to International Contact Dermatitis Research Group standards. Most of the patients in the cohort were female, and the cohort covered alopecia areata with under or over 50% scalp involvement, alopecia totalis and alopecia universalis. Libraries were combined into a pool for sequencing, and differences in TCR yield between samples came mainly from small differences in library volumes within the pool. The study tracked peripheral blood TCR repertoire changes in vivo during primary and secondary sensitization to the hapten diphenylcyclopropenone (DPC) in alopecia patients. Patient blood was sampled pre-sensitization (week 0) and at 2, 6 and about 24 weeks after DPC sensitization. Twenty-nine alopecia patients gave blood for TCR sequencing at one to four time points (pre-sensitization, 2, 6 and 24 weeks).

The label giving this sample's time point can be read as: patch test 1, 2 weeks after DPC sensitization. The treatment or condition label, read with the paper, signifies: therapeutic diphenylcyclopropenone sensitization with weekly scalp DPC. At every patch-test visit, the blood draw took place before the patch test was put on. Patients were considered eligible if aged 18 to 70, diagnosed with alopecia and deemed suitable for DPC therapy, and patients were excluded if pregnant. Unfractionated whole blood was collected in Tempus Blood RNA tubes, and total RNA was extracted from that blood. What the study reported, not specific to this receptor: Because all patients had alopecia, a presumed autoimmune disease, the immune response of the patients might differ from that of healthy individuals. Patch test score correlated positively with the number of PT1 expanded TCRs, reaching significance at thresholds 8, 16 and 32 but not at 4. Repeated subsampling changed both the strength of the expansion versus patch-test correlation and the threshold at which the correlation became significant. Compared with pre-sensitization or healthy control sets, expanded TCRs formed significantly more large CDR3 similarity clusters, which is consistent with antigen-driven responses. No change with DPC sensitization was found in the number of TCRs above 1 in 1000 frequency, and no evidence of global repertoire structure alterations was found.

Library preparation used RACE. Sequencing instrument: NextSeq 500. During library preparation, unique molecular identifiers were attached to individual cDNA molecules so that TCRs could be counted in a quantitative, reproducible way. Both TCR alpha and TCR beta chains were sequenced from each blood RNA sample. Processing in the source paper ran as follows. A median of roughly 99,000 TCRs per sample was observed, with a range of about 23,224 to 750,000. V, J and CDR3 annotation of the TCR reads was performed with the Decombinator software suite. For PS versus PT1 abundance plots, all samples were subsampled to the same number of TCRs (28,000). Expanded TCRs were defined as absent before sensitization and observed at least eight times at the 2-week time point. TCRdb itself trimmed the public reads at Q25 with fastp, ran MiXCR and retained productive beta chains. CDR3 protein sequences are deduplicated, and each keeps its most common genes and DNA. In this record, the V and J calls reflect TCRdb's handling and not the investigators' own analysis. The table for this sample lists about 99,000 distinct CDR3 sequences; roughly 12% of them were counted only once. Approximately 2.1% of the sample is in the top ten clones.

Concerning this clonotype itself: What this receptor recognizes is not known. Base qualities were left out, and no much larger clone turns up one base away.

The germline V gene (reference sequence) provides CDR1 MNHEY and CDR2 SMNVEV. V has 5 bases trimmed and J has 1 base trimmed; junction bases matching no gene number 11. Its CDR3 holds 17 amino acids, cysteine through phenylalanine. This entry keeps only the CDR3 DNA: 51 bases, framed from base 1. The TCR sequence derives from a woman in her thirties or forties with alopecia areata. Some clones in this sample may be carry-over from other donors' samples. The V and J segments used are TRBV27 and TRBJ1-3, with TRBD1 matching 7 junction bases. This sample comprised whole blood, obtained in connection with sensitization to the hapten diphenylcyclopropenone (DPC). The CDR3 loop reads CASSPSLTGRSGNTIYF. The bases read TGTGCCAGCAGTCCAAGCCTGACAGGGCGATCTGGAAACACCATATATTTT.